This T cell receptor beta chain stems from a study of patients and donors after allogeneic stem cell transplantation. Germline V gene lookup returns CDR1 LGHDT and CDR2 YNNKEL (reference sequence). Deletions cut 5 bases from V and 5 bases from J, with 15 bases between. The CDR3 sequence is 15 residues long. MiXCR, applied by TCRdb to the RT-PCR reads, yields one record per CDR3 protein. The table includes roughly 250,000 distinct CDR3 sequences, approximately 14% detected once. The V call is TRBV3-1, the J call TRBJ1-4; tentatively, D is TRBD1 (6 bases). The TCR sequence derives from a human donor who was either an allogeneic HSCT recipient or a stem cell or donor lymphocyte infusion donor (not recorded which). It is not recorded whose cells these are; they may come from a transplant donor. Sequenced sample: blood, either unsorted or a sorted T cell fraction (not recorded which). The CDR3 sequence is CASSMTQGRNEKLFF. Here the CDR3 DNA reads TGTGCCAGCAGCATGACACAGGGCAGAAATGAAAAACTGTTTTTT. Using reference TRBV3-1 and TRBJ1-4 for the parts outside the CDR3, the full variable domain is DTAVSQTPKYLVTQMGNDKSIKCEQNLGHDTMYWYKQDSKKFLKIMFSYNNKELIINETVPNRFSPKSPDKAHLNLHINSLELGDSAVYFCASSMTQGRNEKLFFGSGTQLSVL.